Listed here are 21 T cell receptor beta chains from one sample, sequenced in a study of CD8+ T cells in alopecia areata. Treatment here: oral pan-JAK inhibitor, 5-10 mg twice daily. Following extraction, RNA underwent reverse transcription to cDNA, which served as the sequencing template. The data were produced by immunoSEQ multiplex PCR, yet TCRdb's version contains in-frame clones alone and is incomplete. The data hold about 160,000 clones, with just over 65% observed a single time. Sequencing was performed on CD4+ T cells sorted from blood, taken at week 4, from a patient treated with tofacitinib. The receptors originated from a human donor with alopecia areata.

This clone was counted only a few times. The chain combines TRBV6-1 with TRBJ1-6; no reliable D call. The V end was cut by 4 bases, the J end by 3 bases, with 7 bases between. The CDR3 has 14 residues. Germline V lookup: CDR1 MNHNS, CDR2 SASEGT. The DNA for the CDR3 is TGTGCCAGCAGTGGAAGAGACTATAATTCACCCCTCCACTTT. It specifies CASSGRDYNSPLHF.

This clone is a singleton in its sample. The genes are TRBV2 and TRBJ2-3, with a tentative D call TRBD2 (6 bases). Germline CDR1 and CDR2: SNHLY and FYNNEI. Trimming removed 6 bases at V and 1 base at J, with 17 bases between. The CDR3 contains 16 residues. The CDR3 coding sequence is TGTGCCAGCAGGGCCCCCCGGGGGTACGGCACAGATACGCAGTATTTT. Amino acid sequence: CASRAPRGYGTDTQYF.

This clone was recorded only once. The chain is built from TRBV30 and TRBJ1-2; TRBD1 agrees at 10 bases. The length of the CDR3 is 13 residues. The trim removed 6 bases at V and 1 base at J, leaving 2 bases unmatched. Germline-derived CDR1 and CDR2 are GTSNPN and SVGIG (reference sequence). CDR3 nucleotide sequence: TGTGCCTGCGGGACAGGGGTTAACTATGGCTACACCTTC. Translation gives CACGTGVNYGYTF.

This clone came up a few times. The gene calls are TRBV5-1 and TRBJ2-3; no firm D call. CDR3 length: 15 amino acids. The germline V gene has CDR1 SGHRS and CDR2 YFSETQ. V was shortened by 4 bases and J by 5 bases, with 17 bases between the two germline ends. The CDR3 loop reads CASSGTAQSLDTQYF. CDR3 DNA sequence: TGCGCCAGCAGCGGAACCGCGCAGTCACTAGATACGCAGTATTTT.

The chain has TRBV4-2 and TRBJ2-5; D not certain. Germline CDR1 LGHNA, CDR2 YNFKEQ. The CDR3 is 13 amino acids. The V and J ends lost 5 bases and 1 base respectively, with 8 bases between them. CDR3 sequence: CASSSASQETQYF. CDR3 DNA: TGTGCCAGCAGCTCAGCGTCCCAAGAGACCCAGTACTTC.

The chain joins TRBV7-9 to TRBJ1-4, with 9 bases fitting TRBD1. This CDR3 is built from 18 residues. After removal of 5 bases from V and 4 bases from J, the junction contained 14 bases not matched to a gene. CDR1 SEHNR and CDR2 FQNEAQ come from the germline V gene (reference sequence). This chain's CDR3 is CASSPGPFTGQGNEKLFF. DNA for the CDR3: TGTGCCAGCAGCCCTGGCCCCTTCACGGGACAGGGTAATGAAAAACTGTTTTTT.

V is TRBV2 and J is TRBJ2-3, with D possibly matching TRBD2 (6 bases). Trimming pared 2 bases from V and 4 bases from J, leaving 16 bases between. CDR1 and CDR2 from the germline V gene are SNHLY and FYNNEI. The CDR3 totals 16 residues. This chain's CDR3 is CASSELRLGSPDTQYF. The CDR3 DNA reads TGTGCCAGCAGTGAACTTAGACTAGGAAGCCCAGATACGCAGTATTTT.

The chain joins TRBV30 to TRBJ2-7, with TRBD1 matching 9 bases. The junction had 6 bases not matched to a gene; V was cut back by 4 bases and J by 2 bases. CDR1 and CDR2 from the germline V gene are GTSNPN and SVGIG (reference sequence). There are 14 residues in the CDR3. The DNA of the CDR3 is TGTGCCTGGACCGGACAGGGGAAAACCTACGAGCAGTACTTC. This translates into CAWTGQGKTYEQYF.

This clone was counted between two and nine times. V usage is TRBV30 and J usage is TRBJ2-3, with D hard to call. V was cut by 2 bases and J by 4 bases, with 10 bases left in between. Per germline, CDR1 GTSNPN and CDR2 SVGIG (reference sequence). CDR3 length: 13 residues. The DNA of the CDR3 is TGTGCCTGGAGTCAGAGTGATCCAGATACGCAGTATTTT. Its protein product is CAWSQSDPDTQYF.

This clone was found many times. V is TRBV19 and J is TRBJ1-6; no firm D call. This CDR3 is 16 amino acids long. Deletions cut 4 bases from V and 0 bases from J, with 10 bases between. The germline CDR1 and CDR2 sequences are LNHDA and SQIVND (reference sequence). The CDR3 DNA reads as TGTGCCAGTAGTACCCTCGGGAGCTCCTATAATTCACCCCTCCACTTT. Translating gives CASSTLGSSYNSPLHF.

The V gene is TRBV5-4, the J gene TRBJ2-1; 7 bases match TRBD1. V was clipped by 0 bases and J by 5 bases; unmatched bases: 5. CDR1 SGHNT and CDR2 YYREEE come from the germline V gene (reference sequence). The CDR3 sequence is 15 residues long. The CDR3 region has the DNA TGTGCCAGCAGCTTGGCCCTAGGGACAGACAATGAGCAGTTCTTC. It encodes CASSLALGTDNEQFF.

V gene TRBV9 combines with J gene TRBJ2-2; TRBD1 aligns across 7 bases. The CDR3 loop spans 16 amino acids. Germline CDR1 SGDLS, CDR2 YYNGEE. With 4 bases clipped from V and 3 bases from J, the junction kept 9 bases outside the gene matches. The CDR3 is CASSPHSRGYTGELFF. For the CDR3, the DNA is TGTGCCAGCAGCCCCCATAGCAGGGGGTACACCGGGGAGCTGTTTTTT.

The CDR3 coding sequence is TGTGCCAGCAGCGTTACAGGGAGCACTGAAGCTTTCTTT. Amino acid sequence: CASSVTGSTEAFF. This chain uses TRBV7-2 with TRBJ1-1; D might be TRBD1 (6 bases). CDR1 is SGHTA and CDR2 is FQGNSA in the germline V gene. This CDR3 is built from 13 residues. V gave up 5 bases and J gave up 4 bases, with 11 bases separating them.

Here the CDR3 DNA reads TGCAGCGTTAGGACAGGGGACATTCAGTACTTC. It codes for CSVRTGDIQYF. The chain employs TRBV29-1 and TRBJ2-4; TRBD1 agrees at 9 bases. Germline V gene lookup returns CDR1 SQVTM and CDR2 ANQGSEA. J gave up 8 bases and V 5 bases, and 1 base lay outside the gene matches. The CDR3 has 11 residues.

This clone has a handful of counts. This chain links TRBV29-1 with TRBJ2-5; weak D call: TRBD1 (6 bases). V was pared by 6 bases and J by 0 bases, with 14 bases between. CDR1 is SQVTM and CDR2 is ANQGSEA in the germline V gene. The CDR3 contains 14 residues. Here the CDR3 reads CSVRPGTNQETQYF. The DNA of the CDR3 is TGCAGCGTCCGACCCGGGACAAACCAAGAGACCCAGTACTTC. The full variable domain, in which reference TRBV29-1 and TRBJ2-5 provide the parts outside the CDR3, is SAVISQKPSRDICQRGTSLTIQCQVDSQVTMMFWYRQQPGQSLTLIATANQGSEATYESGFVIDKFPISRPNLTFSTLTVSNMSPEDSSIYLCSVRPGTNQETQYFGPGTRLLVL.

The chain has TRBV29-1 and TRBJ1-1; D perhaps matches TRBD1 (5 bases). The length of the CDR3 is 13 residues. Germline V gives CDR1 SQVTM, CDR2 ANQGSEA. V dropped 6 bases and J dropped 4 bases, with 15 bases sitting between them. This CDR3 reads CSVPGRSATEAFF. For the CDR3, the DNA is TGCAGCGTCCCGGGACGGTCTGCCACTGAAGCTTTCTTT.

This clone appeared once. The genes are TRBV2 and TRBJ1-6; the D is unclear. This CDR3 comprises 13 residues. The germline gives CDR1 SNHLY, CDR2 FYNNEI. V gave up 5 bases and J gave up 8 bases, with 10 bases separating them. The CDR3 bases are TGTGCCAGCAGTCTGGGGTGGCATTCACCCCTCCACTTT. Translating it yields CASSLGWHSPLHF.

About this clone itself: The identical CDR3 is also encoded by other nucleotide sequences in the sample. This chain joins TRBV4-3 and TRBJ2-5; TRBD2 matches at 11 bases. V lost 2 bases to trimming and J lost 4 bases; unmatched junction nucleotides: 0. Germline V lookup: CDR1 LGHNA, CDR2 YSLEER. This CDR3 comprises 14 residues. CDR3 residues: CASSQLAGGETQYF. Written as DNA, the CDR3 is TGCGCCAGCAGCCAACTAGCGGGGGGAGAGACCCAGTACTTC.

This chain links TRBV11-1 with TRBJ2-5; 9 bases are a match to TRBD1. The CDR3 is 14 amino acids. Germline-derived CDR1 and CDR2 are SGHAT and FQDESV (reference sequence). Trimming took 5 bases from V and 5 from J; bases not matched to a gene: 6. Here the CDR3 DNA reads TGTGCCAGCAGCCAGGACAGGGGACGTGAGACCCAGTACTTC. Translation: CASSQDRGRETQYF.

The J gene is TRBJ2-1, the V gene TRBV5-1; either TRBD1 or TRBD2 may fit D (5 bases each). This CDR3 has 15 amino acids. V dropped 4 bases and J dropped 6 bases, with 17 bases sitting between them. Germline CDR1 is SGHRS and CDR2 is YFSETQ. This chain's CDR3 is CASSRGPPGPNEQFF. The CDR3 DNA reads as TGCGCCAGCAGCCGCGGACCCCCGGGACCCAATGAGCAGTTCTTC.

This rearrangement joins TRBV30 to TRBJ2-3; 11 bases are a match to TRBD2. CDR1 and CDR2 (germline): GTSNPN, SVGIG (reference sequence). The J segment lost 2 bases and the V segment lost 2 bases, leaving 6 bases of the junction unmatched. This CDR3 spans 16 amino acids. CDR3 amino acids: CAWSTFSGGVTDTQYF. In DNA, the CDR3 is TGTGCCTGGAGTACCTTTAGCGGGGGGGTCACAGATACGCAGTATTTT.